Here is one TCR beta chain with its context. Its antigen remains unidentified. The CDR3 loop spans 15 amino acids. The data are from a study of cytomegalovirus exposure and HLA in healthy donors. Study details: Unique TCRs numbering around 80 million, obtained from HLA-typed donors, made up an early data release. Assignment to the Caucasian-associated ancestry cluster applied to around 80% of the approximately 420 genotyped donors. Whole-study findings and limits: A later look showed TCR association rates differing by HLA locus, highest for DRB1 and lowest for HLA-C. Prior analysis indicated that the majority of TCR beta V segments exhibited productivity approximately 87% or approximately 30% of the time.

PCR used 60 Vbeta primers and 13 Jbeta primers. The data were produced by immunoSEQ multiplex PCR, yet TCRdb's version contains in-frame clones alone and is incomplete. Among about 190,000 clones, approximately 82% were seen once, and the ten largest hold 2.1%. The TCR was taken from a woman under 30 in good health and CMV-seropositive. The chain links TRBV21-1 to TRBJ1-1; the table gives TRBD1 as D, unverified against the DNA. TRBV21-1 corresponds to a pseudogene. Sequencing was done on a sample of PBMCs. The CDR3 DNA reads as TGTGCCAGCAGCAAAGCCGTCAGGGGGTACACTGAAGCTTTCTTT. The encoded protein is CASSKAVRGYTEAFF.